This T cell receptor (beta chain) was sequenced in a study of cytomegalovirus exposure and HLA in healthy donors. In the PCR, 60 Vbeta and 13 Jbeta primers were used. Clones were read by immunoSEQ multiplex PCR, and TCRdb kept only the in-frame ones, dropping some. This table holds 200,000 to 250,000 clones, roughly 81% found once. Study outcomes and limitations: Some V segments (TRBV6-2 and TRBV6-3 among them) were excluded as indistinguishable. The study had only CMV serostatus as immune exposure information.

This clone is a singleton in its sample. Its antigen is as yet unknown. Germline V lookup: CDR1 MNHEY, CDR2 SVGAGI. Trimming cost V 2 bases and J 2 bases, with 7 bases left between them. This CDR3 is 14 amino acids long. Specimen: PBMCs. J is TRBJ1-3 and V is TRBV6-5; D is perhaps TRBD1 (6 bases). The TCR originated in a girl between 2 and 10 years old in good health and CMV-seronegative. The DNA for the CDR3 is TGTGCCAGCAGTTACGAGGGGGCTGGAAACACCATATATTTT. Protein sequence: CASSYEGAGNTIYF.